This is a list of T cell receptor beta chains from one sample in a study of regulatory T cells in long-lasting Graves disease. TCRdb called the multiplex PCR reads again in MiXCR, with one record for every CDR3 protein. The sample has 400,000 to 500,000 distinct CDR3 sequences, roughly 15% seen once. These data are also associated with another study on T cells in Graves' hyperthyroidism and ophthalmopathy.

Sequencing used peripheral blood mononuclear cells (PBMCs), obtained at new diagnosis, from a patient treated with antithyroid drugs. The receptors here all came from a woman under 30 with Graves disease. Each CDR3 is given with its conserved first and last residue. D genes are given only for firm matches. A row's size may be missing; if present it is once, few, many or a size class.

clone_size,d_call,j_call,v_call,cdr3_nt,cdr3_aa
-,-,TRBJ1-5,TRBV6-1,TGTGCCAGCAGTATAGGACGGCAATTAGCTCAGCCCCAGCATTTT,CASSIGRQLAQPQHF
many,TRBD2,TRBJ2-1,TRBV7-3,TGTGCCAGCAGCAGGGTAGCGGGAGGGCCTGCCTACAATGAGCAGTTCTTC,CASSRVAGGPAYNEQFF
-,-,TRBJ2-1,TRBV18,TGTGCCAGCGCAGGAGTTTTGGGACCATCCTACAATGAGCAGTTCTTC,CASAGVLGPSYNEQFF
few,-,TRBJ2-4,TRBV25-1,TGTGCCAGCAGCGCCGGAGGGAGGCAGGTTCAGTACTTC,CASSAGGRQVQYF
many,TRBD2,TRBJ2-3,TRBV7-9,TGTGCCAGCAGCTCGGGACTAGCGGATCTCACAGATACGCAGTATTTT,CASSSGLADLTDTQYF
many,TRBD1,TRBJ2-1,TRBV5-1,TGCGCCAGCAGCAAAGGACAGGGGGTAAATGAGCAGTTCTTC,CASSKGQGVNEQFF
many,-,TRBJ2-5,TRBV7-3,TGTGCCAGCAGCTTAGGGGGGGGGCGCCTCGAGACCCAGTACTTC,CASSLGGGRLETQYF
few,TRBD1,TRBJ2-7,TRBV11-2,TGTGCCAGCAGCTTAAGTATTAGGGACAGATCCTACGAGCAGTACTTC,CASSLSIRDRSYEQYF
many,-,TRBJ1-2,TRBV27,TGTGCCAGCAGTTTAACAGGATCAGTCTATGGCTACACCTTC,CASSLTGSVYGYTF
few,-,TRBJ2-2,TRBV29-1,TGCAGCGTTATTTTAGGACAGTCGAACACCGGGGAGCTGTTTTTT,CSVILGQSNTGELFF
many,-,TRBJ2-3,TRBV2,TGTGCCAGCAGTGAAAGCGGGTCTAGCACAGATACGCAGTATTTT,CASSESGSSTDTQYF
many,-,TRBJ1-5,TRBV2,TGTGCCAGCAGCGGCGGCATTAATCAGCCCCAGCATTTT,CASSGGINQPQHF
few,TRBD2,TRBJ2-5,TRBV27,TGTGCCAGCAGAGTACGGGGGGTGGGAGAGACCCAGTACTTC,CASRVRGVGETQYF
many,-,TRBJ2-7,TRBV28,TGTGCCAGCAGCTATCCGCTCGGGGGGCGGTACGAGCAGTACTTC,CASSYPLGGRYEQYF
many,TRBD1,TRBJ1-2,TRBV7-9,TGTGCCAGCAGCTTAGGCGCCGCTTTAGGGGGCAATGGCTACACCTTC,CASSLGAALGGNGYTF
many,TRBD2,TRBJ2-1,TRBV29-1,TGCAGCGCCCGGACTAGCGGGAGAATTGAGCAGTTCTTC,CSARTSGRIEQFF
-,-,TRBJ1-1,TRBV9,TGTGCCAGCAGCGTAGATCTAGGAATAAACACTGAAGCTTTCTTT,CASSVDLGINTEAFF
many,-,TRBJ1-5,TRBV12-3/TRBV12-4,TGTGCCAGCAGTTTAAGGCGGCAGGACAATCAGCCCCAGCATTTT,CASSLRRQDNQPQHF
few,-,TRBJ2-2,TRBV6-2/TRBV6-3,TGTGCCAGCAGTTATCGGGAGACCGGGGAGCTGTTTTTT,CASSYRETGELFF
-,-,TRBJ2-7,TRBV6-5,TGTGCCAGCAGTTACTTCGAAGGCTACGAGCAGTACTTC,CASSYFEGYEQYF
few,-,TRBJ2-2,TRBV30,TGTGCCTGCCAACCCCCTCCGGGCACCGGGGAGCTGTTTTTT,CACQPPPGTGELFF
-,-,TRBJ1-1,TRBV20-1,TGCAGTGCTAGAGTGCAGGGTGGCACTGAAGCTTTCTTT,CSARVQGGTEAFF
-,-,TRBJ2-4,TRBV30,TGTGCCTGGAGCACACGGAGTACGAGCAAAAACATTCAGTACTTC,CAWSTRSTSKNIQYF
-,TRBD2,TRBJ2-1,TRBV18,TGTGCCAGCTCACCGAACGAAGGAAGCGGGAGAGTCGACAATGAGCAGTTCTTC,CASSPNEGSGRVDNEQFF
many,TRBD2,TRBJ2-1,TRBV7-9,TGTGCCAGCAGCCGGGGACTACTCAATGAGCAGTTCTTC,CASSRGLLNEQFF
many,-,TRBJ2-1,TRBV2,TGTGCCAGCAGTGATTTAGCCCTTGAGCAGTTCTTC,CASSDLALEQFF
few,TRBD1,TRBJ2-1,TRBV7-9,TGTGCCAGCAGCCGGAGGACAGGGTTGAATGAGCAGTTCTTC,CASSRRTGLNEQFF
many,TRBD2,TRBJ2-3,TRBV30,TGTGCCTGGACCCCAACTAGCGGGAGCGGTACGCAGTATTTT,CAWTPTSGSGTQYF
-,-,TRBJ1-1,TRBV20-1,TGCAGTGGGGGGTTTAACACTGAAGCTTTCTTT,CSGGFNTEAFF
many,-,TRBJ2-3,TRBV20-1,TGCAGTGCCGAGACCCAGGTGGCGCAGTATTTT,CSAETQVAQYF